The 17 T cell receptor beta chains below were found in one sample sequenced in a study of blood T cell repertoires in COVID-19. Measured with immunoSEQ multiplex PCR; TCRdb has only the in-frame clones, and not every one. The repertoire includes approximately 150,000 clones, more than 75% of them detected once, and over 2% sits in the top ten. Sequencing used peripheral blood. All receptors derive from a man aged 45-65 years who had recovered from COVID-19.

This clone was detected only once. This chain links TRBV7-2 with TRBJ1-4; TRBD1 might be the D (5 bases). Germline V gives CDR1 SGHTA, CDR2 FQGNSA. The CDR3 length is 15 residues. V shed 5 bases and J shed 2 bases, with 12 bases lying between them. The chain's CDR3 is CASSSSGPTNEKLFF. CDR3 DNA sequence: TGTGCCAGCAGCAGCTCAGGGCCCACTAATGAAAAACTGTTTTTT. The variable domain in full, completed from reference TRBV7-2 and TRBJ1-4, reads GAGVSQSPSNKVTEKGKDVELRCDPISGHTALYWYRQSLGQGLEFLIYFQGNSAPDKSGLPSDRFSAERTGGSVSTLTIQRTQQEDSAVYLCASSSSGPTNEKLFFGSGTQLSVL.

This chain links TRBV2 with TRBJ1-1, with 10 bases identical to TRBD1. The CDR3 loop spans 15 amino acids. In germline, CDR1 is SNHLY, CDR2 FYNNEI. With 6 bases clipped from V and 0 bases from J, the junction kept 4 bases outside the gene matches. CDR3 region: CASRRQGAVNTEAFF. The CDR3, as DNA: TGTGCCAGCAGGCGACAGGGGGCCGTGAACACTGAAGCTTTCTTT.

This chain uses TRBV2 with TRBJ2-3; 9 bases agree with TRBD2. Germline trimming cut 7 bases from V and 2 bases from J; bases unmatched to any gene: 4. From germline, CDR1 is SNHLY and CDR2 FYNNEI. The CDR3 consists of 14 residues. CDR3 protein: CASNRLADTDTQYF. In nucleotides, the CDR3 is TGTGCCAGCAACCGACTAGCGGACACAGATACGCAGTATTTT.

The CDR3 protein is CASSPRASGRAAGETQYF. CDR3 nucleotides: TGTGCCAGCAGCCCTCGGGCTAGCGGGAGGGCGGCCGGGGAGACCCAGTACTTC. The chain carries TRBV7-9 and TRBJ2-5; 12 bases align to TRBD2. V was pared by 5 bases and J by 5 bases, with 15 bases of the junction left unmatched. Germline V gene lookup returns CDR1 SEHNR and CDR2 FQNEAQ (reference sequence). The CDR3 consists of 18 residues.

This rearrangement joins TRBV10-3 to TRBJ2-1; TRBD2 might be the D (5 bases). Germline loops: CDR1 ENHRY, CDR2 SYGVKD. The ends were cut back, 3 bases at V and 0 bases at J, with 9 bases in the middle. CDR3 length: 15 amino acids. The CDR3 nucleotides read TGTGCCATCAGTGATCGGGGTGCCTCCTACAATGAGCAGTTCTTC. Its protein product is CAISDRGASYNEQFF.

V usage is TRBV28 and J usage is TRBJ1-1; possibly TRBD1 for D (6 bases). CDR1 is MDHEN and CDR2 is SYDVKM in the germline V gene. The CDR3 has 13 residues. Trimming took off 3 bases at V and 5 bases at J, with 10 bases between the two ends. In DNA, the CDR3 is TGTGCCAGCAGTTTCAGGGGTTGGACTGAAGCTTTCTTT. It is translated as CASSFRGWTEAFF.

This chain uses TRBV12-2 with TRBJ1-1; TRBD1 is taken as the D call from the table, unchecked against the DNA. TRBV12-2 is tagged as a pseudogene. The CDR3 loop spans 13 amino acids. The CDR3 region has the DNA TGTGCAAGTCGCGCCAGGGTACGGGCTGAAGCTTTCTTT. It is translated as CASRARVRAEAFF.

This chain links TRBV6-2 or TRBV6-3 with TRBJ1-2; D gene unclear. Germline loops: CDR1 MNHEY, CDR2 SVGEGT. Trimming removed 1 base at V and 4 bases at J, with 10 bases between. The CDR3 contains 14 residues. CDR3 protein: CASSYFGLAYGYTF. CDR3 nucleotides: TGTGCCAGCAGTTACTTTGGACTGGCCTATGGCTACACCTTC.

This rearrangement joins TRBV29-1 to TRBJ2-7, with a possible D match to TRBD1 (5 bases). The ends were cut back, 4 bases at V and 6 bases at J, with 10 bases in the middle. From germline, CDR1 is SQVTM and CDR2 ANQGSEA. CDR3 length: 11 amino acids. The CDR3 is CSVARAFEQYF. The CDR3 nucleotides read TGCAGCGTTGCCAGGGCCTTCGAGCAGTACTTC.

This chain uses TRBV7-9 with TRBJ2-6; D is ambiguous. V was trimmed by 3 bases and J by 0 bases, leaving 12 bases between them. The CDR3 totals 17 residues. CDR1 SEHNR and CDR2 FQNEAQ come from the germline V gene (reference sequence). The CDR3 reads CASSFGQSDSGANVLTF. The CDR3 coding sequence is TGTGCCAGCAGCTTTGGCCAATCCGACTCTGGGGCCAACGTCCTGACTTTC.

The CDR3 DNA reads TGTGCCAGCAGTATCTGGACTAGCGGGGGCGTTCAAGAGACCCAGTACTTC. This gives the protein CASSIWTSGGVQETQYF. This chain joins TRBV7-2 and TRBJ2-5, with 13 positions matching TRBD2. J lost 2 bases, V lost 6 bases, and 9 bases had no gene match. This CDR3 region has 17 residues. CDR1 is SGHTA, CDR2 FQGNSA, per germline.

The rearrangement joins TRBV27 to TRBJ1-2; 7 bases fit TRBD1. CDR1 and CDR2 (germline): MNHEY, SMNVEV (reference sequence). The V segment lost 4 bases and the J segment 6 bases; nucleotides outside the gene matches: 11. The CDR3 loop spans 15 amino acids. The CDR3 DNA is TGTGCCAGCAGTTCCCCTTTGAAGGGGGCGCATGGCTACACCTTC. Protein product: CASSSPLKGAHGYTF.

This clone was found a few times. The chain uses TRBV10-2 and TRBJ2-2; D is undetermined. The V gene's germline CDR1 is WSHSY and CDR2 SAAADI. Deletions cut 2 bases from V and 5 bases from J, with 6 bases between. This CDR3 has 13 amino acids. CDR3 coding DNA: TGCGCCAGCAGTGAGCTTTTGACCGGGGAGCTGTTTTTT. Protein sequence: CASSELLTGELFF.

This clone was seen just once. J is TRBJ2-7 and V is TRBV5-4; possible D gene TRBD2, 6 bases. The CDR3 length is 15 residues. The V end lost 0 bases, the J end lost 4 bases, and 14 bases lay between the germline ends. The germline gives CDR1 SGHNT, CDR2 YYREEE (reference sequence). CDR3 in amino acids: CASSLEVGEVYEQYF. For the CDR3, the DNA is TGTGCCAGCAGCTTGGAAGTGGGGGAGGTGTACGAGCAGTACTTC.

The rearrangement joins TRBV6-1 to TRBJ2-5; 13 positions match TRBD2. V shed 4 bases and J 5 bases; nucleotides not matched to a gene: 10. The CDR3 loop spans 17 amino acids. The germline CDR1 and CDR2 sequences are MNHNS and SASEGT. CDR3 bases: TGTGCCAGCAGTGCTTCGACTAGCGGGGGGTTAGGGGAGACCCAGTACTTC. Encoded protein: CASSASTSGGLGETQYF.

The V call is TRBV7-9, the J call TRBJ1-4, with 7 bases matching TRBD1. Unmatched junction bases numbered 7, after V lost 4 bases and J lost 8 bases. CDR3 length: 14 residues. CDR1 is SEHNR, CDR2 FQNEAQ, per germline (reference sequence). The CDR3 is CASSSTGSGEKLFF. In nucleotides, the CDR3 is TGTGCCAGCAGCTCGACAGGGAGTGGGGAAAAACTGTTTTTT.

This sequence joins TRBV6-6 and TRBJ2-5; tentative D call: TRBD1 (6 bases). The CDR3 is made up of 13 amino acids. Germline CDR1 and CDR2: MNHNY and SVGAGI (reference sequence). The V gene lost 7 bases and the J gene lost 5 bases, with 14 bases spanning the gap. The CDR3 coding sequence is TGTGCCAGCACAAAAGGGGGTTCGGAGACCCAGTACTTC. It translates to CASTKGGSETQYF.